Described below is a single T cell receptor beta chain sequence and its context. These data come from a study of control samples from healthy donors and cancer patients. The CDR3 consists of 13 residues. V was clipped by 7 bases and J by 10 bases; unmatched bases: 6. Germline CDR1 reads MNHNS; CDR2 reads SASEGT. The assay was immunoSEQ multiplex PCR, and TCRdb's table has in-frame clones only and misses some. The table includes 130,000 to 150,000 clones, 91% detected once. The genes are TRBV6-1 and TRBJ1-6; TRBD1 agrees at 8 bases. This receptor was taken from a man younger than 40 in good health. Input material: blood. The CDR3 is CASKGQGASPLHF. CDR3 nucleotides: TGTGCCAGCAAAGGGCAGGGGGCATCACCCCTCCACTTT.